What follows are 9 T cell receptor beta chains derived from one specimen sequenced in a study of Graves' ophthalmopathy and Graves' hyperthyroidism. The study amplified TCR beta CDR3 regions using RNA transcripts. Amplification began with first-round RT-PCR using HTBI primers, then second-round multiplex PCR was performed. Each CDR3 protein is one row after TCRdb ran MiXCR on the multiplex PCR reads. This table has 150,000 to 200,000 distinct CDR3 sequences, 35% to 45% appearing once. The sample taken for sequencing was peripheral blood. Source of these receptors: a man younger than 45 with Graves' ophthalmopathy.

This clonotype turned up a few times. This chain connects TRBV24-1 to TRBJ1-2, with D unclear. This CDR3 has 12 residues. Germline lookup yields CDR1 KGHDR and CDR2 SFDVKD. V lost 9 bases and J lost 8, with 15 bases in between. As DNA, the CDR3 is TGTGCCACCCACACGCCGGGAGAGGGCTACACCTTC. Translating gives CATHTPGEGYTF.

CDR3 sequence: CASRGTSIFTGELFF. In DNA form, the CDR3 reads TGTGCCAGCAGGGGGACTAGCATCTTCACCGGGGAGCTGTTTTTT. The genes are TRBV28 and TRBJ2-2, with 9 bases that match TRBD2. The length of the CDR3 is 15 residues. Germline CDR1 MDHEN, CDR2 SYDVKM. The ends lost 6 bases at V and 4 bases at J; junction bases unmatched: 6.

This clonotype was found a few times. The J gene is TRBJ1-1, the V gene TRBV5-1; D possibly corresponds to TRBD1 (6 bases). V was trimmed by 0 bases and J by 8 bases, leaving 14 bases between them. This CDR3 contains 14 residues. Germline V CDR1 and CDR2: SGHRS, YFSETQ. The CDR3 DNA reads as TGCGCCAGCAGCTTGGATGGGGGGCATTCCGAAGCTTTCTTT. This codes for CASSLDGGHSEAFF. The full variable domain, in which reference TRBV5-1 and TRBJ1-1 provide the parts outside the CDR3, is KAGVTQTPRYLIKTRGQQVTLSCSPISGHRSVSWYQQTPGQGLQFLFEYFSETQRNKGNFPGRFSGRQFSNSRSEMNVSTLELGDSALYLCASSLDGGHSEAFFGQGTRLTVV.

This clonotype has more than one count but fewer than ten. The chain carries TRBV19 and TRBJ2-7; a possible D gene is TRBD2 (5 bases). Germline assignment: CDR1 LNHDA and CDR2 SQIVND (reference sequence). V was pared by 6 bases and J by 0 bases, with 15 bases between. The CDR3 covers 15 residues. This chain's CDR3 is CASRGGDISSYEQYF. Here the CDR3 DNA reads TGTGCCAGTAGAGGAGGAGACATTAGCTCCTACGAGCAGTACTTC.

In its sample, this clonotype was seen many times. The genes are TRBV11-2 and TRBJ2-7, with TRBD1 as a possible D gene (5 bases). There are 13 residues in the CDR3. Germline assignment: CDR1 SGHAT and CDR2 FQNNGV. Between the trimmed V and J ends, which lost 8 bases and 4 bases, there was a span of 15 bases. This CDR3 reads CASGPAHRYEQYF. CDR3 bases: TGTGCCAGCGGCCCAGCGCACAGGTACGAGCAGTACTTC.

CDR3 coding DNA: TGTGCCAGCAGCTACGAGAGGGGGGAGACCCAGTACTTC. It specifies CASSYERGETQYF. The V gene is TRBV11-2, the J gene TRBJ2-5; TRBD1 is a possible D gene (6 bases). The CDR3 has 13 residues. The V end was cut by 4 bases, the J end by 5 bases, with 11 bases between. Germline values: CDR1 SGHAT, CDR2 FQNNGV.

This clonotype was found many times. The chain couples TRBV7-9 to TRBJ2-4; D call uncertain. The CDR3 is 14 amino acids. CDR1 and CDR2 from the germline V gene are SEHNR and FQNEAQ (reference sequence). V lost 6 bases and J lost 0, with 9 bases in between. CDR3 residues: CASRVRLAKNIQYF. CDR3 nucleotides: TGTGCCAGCAGGGTCAGACTAGCCAAAAACATTCAGTACTTC.

As concerns this clonotype: Possible read error: a much larger clone is one base away. The CDR3 does not close with the conserved phenylalanine or tryptophan, likely indicating a read error. The DNA is omitted, as the CDR3 cannot be located on it reliably, and the CDR3 follows TCRdb's listing. The V and J genes are TRBV12-3 or TRBV12-4 and TRBJ2-7; TRBD2, the D gene given by the table, was not confirmed from the DNA. A total of 14 residues make up the CDR3, ends included. This chain's CDR3 is CASRPGLAGVTEYL.

This clonotype was picked up many times. CDR3 region: CAWSVAVNQPQHF. As DNA, the CDR3 is TGTGCCTGGAGTGTAGCCGTCAATCAGCCCCAGCATTTT. The rearrangement links TRBV30 to TRBJ1-5, with no clear D. The CDR3 runs 13 residues. Germline V CDR1 and CDR2: GTSNPN, SVGIG (reference sequence). Trimming took 0 bases from V and 3 from J, leaving 6 bases between them.